The clone carrying this T cell receptor beta chain was counted ten times or more. Profiled with immunoSEQ multiplex PCR; TCRdb holds only in-frame clones, not every one. The sample holds around 57,000 clones, and no clone turns up only once. This specimen comes from a study of T cell clonality in common variable immunodeficiency. The receptor's source is a person aged 18 to 70 in good health. The material sequenced was peripheral blood mononuclear cells.

CDR3 protein: CACSSGSRDTQYF. Incomplete CDR3 DNA: TGTGCCTGTTCTAGCGGGAGTAGGGATACG. This chain connects TRBV30 to TRBJ2-3; 10 nucleotides align to TRBD2. Sequencing ends 3 residues short of the CDR3 end; the germline J gene provides the rest. This CDR3 is built from 13 residues. Germline-derived CDR1 and CDR2 are GTSNPN and SVGIG (reference sequence). V lost 6 bases, J lost 6 bases, and 6 bases stayed unmatched.